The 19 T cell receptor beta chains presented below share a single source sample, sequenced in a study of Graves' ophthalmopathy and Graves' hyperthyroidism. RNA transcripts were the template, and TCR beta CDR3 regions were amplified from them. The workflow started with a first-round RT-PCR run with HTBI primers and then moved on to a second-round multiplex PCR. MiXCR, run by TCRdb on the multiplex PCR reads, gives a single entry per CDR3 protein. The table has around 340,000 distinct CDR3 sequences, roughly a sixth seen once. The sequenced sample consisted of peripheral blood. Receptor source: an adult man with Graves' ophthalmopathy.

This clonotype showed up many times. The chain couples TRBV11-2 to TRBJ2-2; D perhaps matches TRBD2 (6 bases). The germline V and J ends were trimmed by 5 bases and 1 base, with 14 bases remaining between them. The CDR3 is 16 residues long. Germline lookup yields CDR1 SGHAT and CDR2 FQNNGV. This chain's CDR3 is CASSPWTIKNTGELFF. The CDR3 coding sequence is TGTGCCAGCAGCCCGTGGACTATCAAGAACACCGGGGAGCTGTTTTTT.

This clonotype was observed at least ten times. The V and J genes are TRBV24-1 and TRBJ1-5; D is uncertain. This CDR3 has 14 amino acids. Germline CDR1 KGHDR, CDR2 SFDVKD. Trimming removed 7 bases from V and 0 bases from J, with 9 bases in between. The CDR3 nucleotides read TGTGCCACCAGCAGTGAGCTTAGCAATCAGCCCCAGCATTTT. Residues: CATSSELSNQPQHF.

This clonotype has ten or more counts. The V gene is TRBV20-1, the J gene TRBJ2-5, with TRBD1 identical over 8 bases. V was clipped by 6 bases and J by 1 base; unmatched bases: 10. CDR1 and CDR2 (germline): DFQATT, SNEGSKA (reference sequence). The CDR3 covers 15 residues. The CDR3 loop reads CSANARGRGQETQYF. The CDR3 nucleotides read TGCAGTGCCAATGCCAGGGGGCGCGGCCAAGAGACCCAGTACTTC.

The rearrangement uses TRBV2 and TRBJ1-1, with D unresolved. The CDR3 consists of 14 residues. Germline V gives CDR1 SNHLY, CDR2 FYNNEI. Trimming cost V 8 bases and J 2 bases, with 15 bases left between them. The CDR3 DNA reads TGTGCCAGCGCACGAGGTGGCCATAACACTGAAGCTTTCTTT. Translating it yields CASARGGHNTEAFF.

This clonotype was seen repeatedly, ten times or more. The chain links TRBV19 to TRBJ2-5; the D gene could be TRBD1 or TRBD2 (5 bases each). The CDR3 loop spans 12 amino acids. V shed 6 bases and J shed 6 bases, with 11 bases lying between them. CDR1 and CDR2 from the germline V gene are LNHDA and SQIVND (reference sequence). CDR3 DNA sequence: TGTGCCAGTAGCCGGGGACGCCAGACCCAGTACTTC. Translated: CASSRGRQTQYF. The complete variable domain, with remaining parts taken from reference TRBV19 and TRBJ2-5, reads DGGITQSPKYLFRKEGQNVTLSCEQNLNHDAMYWYRQDPGQGLRLIYYSQIVNDFQKGDIAEGYSVSREKKESFPLTVTSAQKNPTAFYLCASSRGRQTQYFGPGTRLLVL.

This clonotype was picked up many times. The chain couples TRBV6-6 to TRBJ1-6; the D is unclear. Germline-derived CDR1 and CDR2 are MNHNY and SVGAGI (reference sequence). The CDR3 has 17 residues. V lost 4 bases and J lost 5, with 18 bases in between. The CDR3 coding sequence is TGTGCCAGCAGTTCAAAGGCCGGAGGGCTAAATAATTCACCCCTCCACTTT. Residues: CASSSKAGGLNNSPLHF.

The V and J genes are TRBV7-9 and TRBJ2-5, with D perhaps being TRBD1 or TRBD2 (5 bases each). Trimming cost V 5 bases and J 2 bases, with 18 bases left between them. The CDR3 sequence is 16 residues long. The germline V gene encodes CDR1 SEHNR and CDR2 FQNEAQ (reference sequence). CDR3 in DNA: TGTGCCAGCAGCGAATCGAAGTGGGGGTTGCAAGAGACCCAGTACTTC. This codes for CASSESKWGLQETQYF. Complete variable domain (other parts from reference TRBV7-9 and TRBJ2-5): DTGVSQNPRHKITKRGQNVTFRCDPISEHNRLYWYRQTLGQGPEFLTYFQNEAQLEKSRLLSDRFSAERPKGSFSTLEIQRTEQGDSAMYLCASSESKWGLQETQYFGPGTRLLVL.

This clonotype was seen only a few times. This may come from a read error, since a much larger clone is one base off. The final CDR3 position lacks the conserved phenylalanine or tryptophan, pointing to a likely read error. The CDR3 DNA is TGTGCCAGCTCACCAAAAGGGAACACTGAAGCTTTCCTT. Amino acids: CASSPKGNTEAFL. This chain joins TRBV18 and TRBJ1-1; D is ambiguous. Trimming took off 2 bases at V and 1 base at J, with 5 bases between the two ends. Germline assignment: CDR1 KGHSH and CDR2 LQKENI. This CDR3 has 13 residues.

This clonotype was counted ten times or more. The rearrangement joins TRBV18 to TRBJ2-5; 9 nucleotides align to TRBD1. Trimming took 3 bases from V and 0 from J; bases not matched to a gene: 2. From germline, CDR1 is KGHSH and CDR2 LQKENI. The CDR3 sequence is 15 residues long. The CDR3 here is CASSPGQGYQETQYF. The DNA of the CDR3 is TGTGCCAGCTCACCGGGACAGGGCTACCAAGAGACCCAGTACTTC.

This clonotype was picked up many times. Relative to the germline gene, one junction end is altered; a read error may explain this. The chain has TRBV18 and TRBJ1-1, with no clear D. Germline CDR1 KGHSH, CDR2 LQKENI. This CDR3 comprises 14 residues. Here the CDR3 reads CASSRDYTNTEAFF. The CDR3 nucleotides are TGTGCCAGCTCACGCGACTACACTAACACCGAAGCTTTCTTT.

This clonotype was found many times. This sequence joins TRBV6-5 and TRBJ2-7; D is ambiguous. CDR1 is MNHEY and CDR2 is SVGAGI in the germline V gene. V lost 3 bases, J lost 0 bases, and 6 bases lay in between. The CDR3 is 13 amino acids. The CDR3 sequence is CASSYGISYEQYF. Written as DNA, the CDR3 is TGTGCCAGCAGTTATGGTATCTCCTACGAGCAGTACTTC.

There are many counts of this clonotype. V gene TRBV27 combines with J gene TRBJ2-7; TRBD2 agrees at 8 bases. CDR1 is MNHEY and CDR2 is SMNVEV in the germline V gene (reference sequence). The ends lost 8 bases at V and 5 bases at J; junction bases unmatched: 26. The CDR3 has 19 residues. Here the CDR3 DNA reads TGTGCCAGCCGAGACCTGCGTGGGTTCCCAGCGGGAGATATTAACGAGCAGTACTTC. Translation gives CASRDLRGFPAGDINEQYF.

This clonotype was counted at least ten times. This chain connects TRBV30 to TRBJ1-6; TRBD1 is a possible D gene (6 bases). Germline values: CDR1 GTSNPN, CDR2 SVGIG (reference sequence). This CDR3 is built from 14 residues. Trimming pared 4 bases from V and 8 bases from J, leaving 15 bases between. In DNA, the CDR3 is TGTGCCTGGAAGGCTCAGGGGATGGATTCACCCCTCCACTTT. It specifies CAWKAQGMDSPLHF.

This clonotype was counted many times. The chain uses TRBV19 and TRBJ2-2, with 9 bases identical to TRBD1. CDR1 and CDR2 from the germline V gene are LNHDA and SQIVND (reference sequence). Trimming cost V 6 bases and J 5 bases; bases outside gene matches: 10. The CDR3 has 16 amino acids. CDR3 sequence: CASSPTGGLGTGELFF. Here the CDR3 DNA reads TGTGCCAGTAGCCCTACAGGGGGCTTGGGGACCGGGGAGCTGTTTTTT.

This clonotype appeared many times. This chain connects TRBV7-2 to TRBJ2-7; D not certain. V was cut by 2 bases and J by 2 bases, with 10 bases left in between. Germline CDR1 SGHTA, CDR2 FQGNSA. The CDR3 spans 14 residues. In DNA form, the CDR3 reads TGTGCCAGCAGCTTACGAGAGAGAGCCTACGAGCAGTACTTC. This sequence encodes CASSLRERAYEQYF.

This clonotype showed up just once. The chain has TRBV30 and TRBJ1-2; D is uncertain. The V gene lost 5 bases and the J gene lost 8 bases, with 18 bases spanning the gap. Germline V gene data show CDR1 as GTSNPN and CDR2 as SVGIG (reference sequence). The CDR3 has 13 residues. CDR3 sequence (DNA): TGTGCCTGGGCCCTTGAGCGGCGTGGAGGCTACACCTTC. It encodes CAWALERRGGYTF.

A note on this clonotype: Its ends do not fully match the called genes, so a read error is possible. CDR3 coding DNA: TGCGCCAGCAGTTTAACCATGGGGGAGACCCAGTACTTC. Translating gives CASSLTMGETQYF. The genes are TRBV6-2 or TRBV6-3 and TRBJ2-5; D gene uncertain. This CDR3 spans 13 amino acids. Germline V gene sequence: CDR1 MNHEY, CDR2 SVGEGT.

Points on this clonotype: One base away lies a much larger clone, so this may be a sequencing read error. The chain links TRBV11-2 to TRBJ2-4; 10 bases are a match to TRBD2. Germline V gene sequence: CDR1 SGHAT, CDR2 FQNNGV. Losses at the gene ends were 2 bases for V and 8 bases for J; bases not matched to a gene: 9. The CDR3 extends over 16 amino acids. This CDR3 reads CASSLSSGSFVDIQYF. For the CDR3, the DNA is TGTGCCAGCAGCTTATCTAGCGGGAGTTTCGTTGACATTCAGTACTTC.

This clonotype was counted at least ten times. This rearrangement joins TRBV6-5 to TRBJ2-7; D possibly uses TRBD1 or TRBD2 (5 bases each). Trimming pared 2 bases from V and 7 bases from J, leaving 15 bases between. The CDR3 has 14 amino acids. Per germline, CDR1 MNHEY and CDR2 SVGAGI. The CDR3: CASSYVGPTGEQYF. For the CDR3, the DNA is TGTGCCAGCAGTTACGTGGGACCGACTGGTGAGCAGTACTTC.